These T cell receptor beta chains were read from a single sample in a study of T cell responses to AZD1222 COVID-19 vaccine. This table comes from immunoSEQ multiplex PCR, and its TCRdb copy is limited to in-frame clones, with some not included. Seen here are 150,000 to 200,000 clones, under 95% observed once, and the top ten hold 1.1% to 1.5%. The sample consisted of peripheral blood, taken on day 0 of AZD1222 vaccination. The source is an adult in good health. Both conserved end residues are part of each CDR3. The D gene is left open where the match is weak. Some rows have no size entry. The others give once, few or many, or a class for an expanded clone.

CDR3	DNA	size	length	D	V	J
CASSSSHRWLYF	TGTGCCAGCAGTTCATCTCATAGGTGGCTTTACTTC	few	12	NA	TRBV12-3/TRBV12-4	TRBJ2-5
CSVEGEKLFF	TGCAGTGTCGAGGGTGAAAAACTGTTTTTT	NA	10	NA	TRBV20-1	TRBJ1-4
CACHGAPGMGRTGTEAFF	TGTGCCTGTCACGGGGCGCCCGGAATGGGCAGGACCGGCACTGAAGCTTTCTTT	NA	18	NA	TRBV30	TRBJ1-1
CSVNRQGGYGYTF	TGCAGCGTTAACCGACAGGGTGGATATGGCTACACCTTC	NA	13	TRBD1	TRBV29-1	TRBJ1-2
CASSHNVAYEQYF	TGTGCCAGCAGCCACAATGTAGCCTACGAGCAGTACTTC	NA	13	NA	TRBV25-1	TRBJ2-7
CASRVEVSTDTQYF	TGTGCCAGCCGGGTGGAGGTGTCCACAGATACGCAGTATTTT	NA	14	NA	TRBV7-9	TRBJ2-3
CASSLYTGHAEAFF	TGTGCCAGCAGTTTATACACGGGGCACGCTGAAGCTTTCTTT	NA	14	NA	TRBV27	TRBJ1-1
CASSLSFNYGYTF	TGTGCCAGCAGCCTCTCTTTTAACTATGGCTACACCTTC	NA	13	NA	TRBV7-9	TRBJ1-2
CASSLDRGPYEAFF	TGTGCCAGCAGCTTAGATAGGGGACCGTATGAAGCTTTCTTT	NA	14	NA	TRBV11-2	TRBJ1-1
CASSPLAGGLDTQYF	TGTGCCAGCAGCCCATTAGCGGGAGGTTTAGATACGCAGTATTTT	NA	15	TRBD2	TRBV28	TRBJ2-3
CASSSRGQETQYF	TGTGCCAGTAGTTCCCGGGGCCAAGAGACCCAGTACTTC	NA	13	NA	TRBV19	TRBJ2-5
CASSLARERGSPLHF	TGTGCCAGCAGCTTAGCACGGGAGCGCGGTTCACCCCTCCACTTT	NA	15	NA	TRBV11-3	TRBJ1-6
CASSQGEGAREKLFF	TGTGCCAGCAGCCAAGGCGAAGGGGCTCGGGAAAAACTGTTTTTT	NA	15	NA	TRBV14	TRBJ1-4
CASSTPGQGFNYGYTF	TGTGCCAGCAGTACGCCGGGACAGGGTTTTAACTATGGCTACACCTTC	NA	16	TRBD1	TRBV28	TRBJ1-2
CASSVERVGTGELFF	TGTGCCAGCAGCGTAGAAAGGGTAGGGACCGGGGAGCTGTTTTTT	NA	15	NA	TRBV9	TRBJ2-2
CASSYRHQGLNEKLFF	TGTGCCAGCAGTTACCGTCATCAGGGCCTAAATGAAAAACTGTTTTTT	NA	16	NA	TRBV6-5	TRBJ1-4
CASSPRTVASNQPQHF	TGTGCCAGCAGTCCACGGACAGTCGCGAGCAATCAGCCCCAGCATTTT	few	16	NA	TRBV27	TRBJ1-5
CASIIEGLPLSPDTQYF	TGTGCCAGCATTATTGAAGGACTACCGCTCAGCCCAGATACGCAGTATTTT	NA	17	NA	TRBV2	TRBJ2-3
CSVLGKDMNTEAFF	TGCAGCGTTCTTGGGAAGGACATGAACACTGAAGCTTTCTTT	NA	14	NA	TRBV29-1	TRBJ1-1
CASSYSPTGGRNTIYF	TGTGCCAGCAGTTACTCTCCAACAGGGGGGAGAAACACCATATATTTT	NA	16	TRBD1	TRBV6-5	TRBJ1-3
CASSPRTDKSGNTIYF	TGTGCCAGCAGCCCGAGGACAGACAAATCTGGAAACACCATATATTTT	NA	16	NA	TRBV11-2	TRBJ1-3
CASSHSLGQGVSGYTF	TGTGCCAGCAGCCATTCTTTGGGACAGGGCGTCTCTGGCTACACCTTC	NA	16	TRBD1	TRBV11-1	TRBJ1-2
CASSLPAGGQGDTQYF	TGCGCCAGCTCCCTCCCAGCGGGAGGGCAGGGAGATACGCAGTATTTT	NA	16	TRBD2	TRBV5-1	TRBJ2-3
CATSHTAQEKLFF	TGTGCCACTTCGCATACGGCGCAAGAAAAACTGTTTTTT	NA	13	NA	TRBV6-5	TRBJ1-4
CASSVDARYSYNEQFF	TGTGCCAGCAGCGTAGACGCGCGGTACTCCTACAATGAGCAGTTCTTC	NA	16	NA	TRBV9	TRBJ2-1
CAISDPLDHNEQFF	TGTGCCATCAGTGACCCGCTAGACCACAATGAGCAGTTCTTC	NA	14	NA	TRBV10-3	TRBJ2-1
CASSLVGGGSSYNEQFF	TGCGCCAGCAGCTTGGTTGGAGGGGGGTCGTCCTACAATGAGCAGTTCTTC	NA	17	NA	TRBV5-1	TRBJ2-1
CASRPGREGSPLHF	TGTGCCAGCAGACCAGGGAGGGAGGGTTCACCCCTCCACTTT	NA	14	NA	TRBV6-6	TRBJ1-6
CASSLLRENTEAFF	TGCGCCAGCAGCTTGTTAAGGGAGAACACTGAAGCTTTCTTT	NA	14	NA	TRBV5-1	TRBJ1-1
CASGFGGPGNGVPYEQYF	TGTGCTAGTGGTTTCGGAGGTCCGGGGAACGGCGTCCCATACGAGCAGTACTTC	NA	18	NA	TRBV12-5	TRBJ2-7
CASTGQGNEKLFF	TGCGCCAGCACGGGACAGGGGAATGAAAAACTGTTTTTT	once	13	TRBD1	TRBV4-1	TRBJ1-4
CASSQDRPLTPDGYGYTF	TGCGCCAGCAGCCAAGACAGACCCCTCACTCCCGACGGCTATGGCTACACCTTC	NA	18	NA	TRBV4-1	TRBJ1-2
CASMGGVSGNQPQHF	TGTGCCAGTATGGGGGGAGTTTCAGGCAATCAGCCCCAGCATTTT	NA	15	NA	TRBV19	TRBJ1-5
CASSLGQPSSDGYTF	TGTGCCAGCAGCTTGGGACAGCCCTCTTCGGATGGCTACACCTTC	NA	15	NA	TRBV5-6	TRBJ1-2